This entry lists 11 T cell receptor beta chains sequenced from one sample in a study of regulatory T cells in long-lasting Graves disease (dated by TCRdb to about 2021). The time point tag for this specimen amounts to: newly diagnosed GD, antithyroid drugs for less than 3 months. For both TCR sequencing and RNA sequencing, RNA was extracted from PBMCs in TRIzol. Libraries were built with multiplex PCR. The listed sequencing device is Illumina HiSeq 4000. iRepertoire HTBI primers and Arm-PCR amplification of CDR3 regions were used to construct TCR beta libraries. Through fastp at Q25 and MiXCR, TCRdb rebuilt clones from the public reads, retaining in-frame beta chains. For every CDR3 protein sequence, its rows merge into one entry that carries the most common genes and DNA. Counted in this sample were about 530,000 distinct CDR3 sequences; more than 15% of them appeared once. The top ten clonotypes cover about 25% of the sample.

The same data also went into a second study, on T cells in Graves' hyperthyroidism and ophthalmopathy.

The starting material was peripheral blood mononuclear cells (PBMCs), obtained at new diagnosis, from a patient treated with antithyroid drugs. These receptors originate from a middle-aged woman with Graves disease. Donor details come from another sample of the same person, matched by shared clones.

This clonotype was detected ten times or more. The rearrangement links TRBV3-1 to TRBJ1-1; D is possibly TRBD1 (5 bases). Germline V CDR1 and CDR2: LGHDT, YNNKEL (reference sequence). This CDR3 has 14 residues. V gave up 3 bases and J gave up 3 bases, with 11 bases separating them. CDR3 coding DNA: TGTGCCAGCAGCCATTCAGCAGGGCACACTGAAGCTTTCTTT. Encoded protein: CASSHSAGHTEAFF.

This clonotype was counted between two and nine times. The V and J genes are TRBV10-2 and TRBJ2-3; 9 bases are shared with TRBD2. Losses at the gene ends were 7 bases for V and 3 bases for J; bases not matched to a gene: 5. The CDR3 is 14 amino acids. CDR1 WSHSY and CDR2 SAAADI come from the germline V gene. Here the CDR3 reads CASTGGGVTDTQYF. CDR3 bases: TGCGCCAGCACGGGCGGGGGGGTGACAGATACGCAGTATTTT.

A few counts support this clonotype. The chain has TRBV4-2 and TRBJ1-5; 7 nucleotides line up with TRBD1. CDR1 and CDR2 from the germline V gene are LGHNA and YNFKEQ. The CDR3 spans 15 residues. The J segment lost 4 bases and the V segment lost 1 base, leaving 4 bases of the junction unmatched. The CDR3 region has the DNA TGTGCCAGCAGCCAAGTCGACAGGGATAATCAGCCCCAGCATTTT. This codes for CASSQVDRDNQPQHF.

The CDR3 here is CASSLSPGFEQYF. The DNA of the CDR3 is TGTGCCAGCAGTTTAAGCCCAGGGTTCGAGCAGTACTTC. The V gene is TRBV12-3 or TRBV12-4, the J gene TRBJ2-7, with D perhaps TRBD1 (5 bases). There are 13 residues in the CDR3. The germline V and J ends were trimmed by 2 bases and 6 bases, with 11 bases remaining between them.

This chain links TRBV5-1 with TRBJ2-3, with 16 bases lining up with TRBD2. The germline CDR1 and CDR2 sequences are SGHRS and YFSETQ. Losses at the gene ends were 4 bases for V and 0 bases for J; bases not matched to a gene: 5. The CDR3 has 18 residues. CDR3 protein: CASSQGLAGGLSTDTQYF. The CDR3 DNA reads TGCGCCAGCAGCCAGGGACTAGCGGGGGGGCTGAGCACAGATACGCAGTATTTT.

This clonotype has a handful of counts. The CDR3 here is CASSPSGDTIYF. The CDR3 DNA follows: TGTGCCAGCTCACCCAGTGGTGACACCATATATTTT. The chain links TRBV18 to TRBJ1-3; no firm D call. Trimming removed 3 bases from V and 8 bases from J, with 8 bases in between. Per the germline V gene, CDR1 is KGHSH and CDR2 is LQKENI. The CDR3 spans 12 residues. Full variable domain (outside the CDR3, taken from reference TRBV18 and TRBJ1-3): NAGVMQNPRHLVRRRGQEARLRCSPMKGHSHVYWYRQLPEEGLKFMVYLQKENIIDESGMPKERFSAEFPKEGPSILRIQQVVRGDSAAYFCASSPSGDTIYFGEGSWLTVV.

In this sample, this clonotype turned up many times. The rearrangement joins TRBV6-9 to TRBJ1-1; D may be TRBD1 (5 bases). Germline CDR1 is MNHGY and CDR2 is SVAAGI. The CDR3 is 14 amino acids. V lost 3 bases, J lost 6 bases, and 14 bases lay in between. CDR3 sequence (DNA): TGTGCCAGCAGTTACGGGGACGGAAACGCTGAAGCTTTCTTT. The encoded protein is CASSYGDGNAEAFF.

This clonotype turned up a few times. The CDR3 protein is CASSIGAGPQPQHF. The CDR3 bases are TGTGCCAGTAGTATAGGGGCAGGCCCTCAGCCCCAGCATTTT. The chain carries TRBV19 and TRBJ1-5; no firm D call. V was trimmed by 1 base and J by 6 bases, leaving 10 bases between them. Germline CDR1 and CDR2: LNHDA and SQIVND (reference sequence). The CDR3 totals 14 residues.

The chain links TRBV25-1 to TRBJ1-1; D is possibly TRBD1 (5 bases). There are 15 residues in the CDR3. Germline CDR1 and CDR2: MGHDK and SYGVNS. The ends were cut back, 1 base at V and 1 base at J, with 10 bases in the middle. This chain's CDR3 is CASSELGHENTEAFF. Here the CDR3 DNA reads TGTGCCAGCAGTGAATTGGGGCACGAGAACACTGAAGCTTTCTTT.

This clonotype was recorded many times. The chain has TRBV6-5 and TRBJ1-1, with D possibly TRBD1 on 5 matching bases. Trimming left V 2 bases short and J 6 bases short, with 10 bases between. The CDR3 spans 13 residues. CDR1 is MNHEY, CDR2 SVGAGI, per germline. CDR3 region: CASSYGGTPEAFF. The CDR3 DNA follows: TGTGCCAGCAGTTACGGGGGAACTCCTGAAGCTTTCTTT.

The J gene is TRBJ2-7, the V gene TRBV5-1; 10 bases are a match to TRBD2. Germline V lookup: CDR1 SGHRS, CDR2 YFSETQ. CDR3 length: 14 amino acids. With 6 bases clipped from V and 3 bases from J, the junction kept 6 bases outside the gene matches. The CDR3 DNA reads TGCGCCAGCAACCCTAGCGGGGGAGACTACGAGCAGTACTTC. This encodes CASNPSGGDYEQYF.